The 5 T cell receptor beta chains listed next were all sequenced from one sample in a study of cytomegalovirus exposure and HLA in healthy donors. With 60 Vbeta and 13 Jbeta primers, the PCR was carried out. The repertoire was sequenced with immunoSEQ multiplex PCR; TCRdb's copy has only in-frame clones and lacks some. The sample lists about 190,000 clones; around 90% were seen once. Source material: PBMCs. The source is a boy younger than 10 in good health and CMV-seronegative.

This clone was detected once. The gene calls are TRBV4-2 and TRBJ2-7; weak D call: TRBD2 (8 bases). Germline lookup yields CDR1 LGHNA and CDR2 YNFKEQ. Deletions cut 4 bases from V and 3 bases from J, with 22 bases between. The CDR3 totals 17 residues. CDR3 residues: CASSRGGTGTAFYEQYF. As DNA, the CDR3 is TGTGCCAGCAGCCGCGGGGGGACCGGGACAGCCTTCTACGAGCAGTACTTC.

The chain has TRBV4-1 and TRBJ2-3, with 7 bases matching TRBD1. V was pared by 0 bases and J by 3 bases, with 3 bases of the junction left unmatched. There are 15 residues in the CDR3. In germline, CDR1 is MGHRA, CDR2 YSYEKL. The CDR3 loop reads CASSQEGDSTDTQYF. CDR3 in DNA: TGCGCCAGCAGCCAAGAGGGGGACAGTACAGATACGCAGTATTTT.

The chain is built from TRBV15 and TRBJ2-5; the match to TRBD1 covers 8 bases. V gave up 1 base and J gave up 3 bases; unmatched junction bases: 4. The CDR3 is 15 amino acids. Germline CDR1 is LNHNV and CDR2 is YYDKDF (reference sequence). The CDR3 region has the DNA TGTGCCACCAGCAGAGGACAGGGGATCGAAGAGACCCAGTACTTC. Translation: CATSRGQGIEETQYF. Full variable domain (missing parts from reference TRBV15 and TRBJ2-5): DAMVIQNPRYQVTQFGKPVTLSCSQTLNHNVMYWYQQKSSQAPKLLFHYYDKDFNNEADTPDNFQSRRPNTSFCFLDIRSPGLGDTAMYLCATSRGQGIEETQYFGPGTRLLVL.

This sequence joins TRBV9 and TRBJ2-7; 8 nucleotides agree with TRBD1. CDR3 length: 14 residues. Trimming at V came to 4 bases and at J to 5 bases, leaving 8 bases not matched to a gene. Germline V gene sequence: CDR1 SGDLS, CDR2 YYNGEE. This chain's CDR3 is CASSFTGGSDEQYF. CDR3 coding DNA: TGTGCCAGCAGCTTCACAGGGGGTTCCGACGAGCAGTACTTC.

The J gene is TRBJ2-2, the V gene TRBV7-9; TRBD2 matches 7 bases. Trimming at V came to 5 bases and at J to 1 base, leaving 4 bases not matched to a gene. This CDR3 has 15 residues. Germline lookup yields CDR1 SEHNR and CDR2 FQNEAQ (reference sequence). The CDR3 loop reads CASSGGGKNTGELFF. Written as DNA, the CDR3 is TGTGCCAGCAGCGGCGGGGGAAAGAACACCGGGGAGCTGTTTTTT. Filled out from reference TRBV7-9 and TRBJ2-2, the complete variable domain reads DTGVSQNPRHKITKRGQNVTFRCDPISEHNRLYWYRQTLGQGPEFLTYFQNEAQLEKSRLLSDRFSAERPKGSFSTLEIQRTEQGDSAMYLCASSGGGKNTGELFFGEGSRLTVL.